This T cell receptor beta chain was sequenced for a study of shared clonotypes between healthy human individuals. With regard to this clone: This specimen includes other DNA sequences encoding the same CDR3.

The CDR3 sequence is 16 residues long. Looked up from germline, CDR1 is LNHDA and CDR2 is SQIVND (reference sequence). The V segment lost 5 bases and the J segment 0 bases; nucleotides outside the gene matches: 5. The table came from immunoSEQ multiplex PCR; TCRdb's copy has only in-frame clones and leaves some out. The sample holds 1,500,000 or so clones, 95% to 97% seen once. This clonotype originated in a man aged 30-40 years in good health. V and J are TRBV19 and TRBJ2-1; 9 nucleotides align to TRBD1. Source material: naive CD4+ T cells sorted from blood. Subset in this sample: CD45RA+ positively selected. The CDR3 DNA follows: TGTGCCAGTAGTCTCAGACAGGGGGTCTCCTACAATGAGCAGTTCTTC. Encoded protein: CASSLRQGVSYNEQFF.